The clone carrying this T cell receptor beta chain occurred many times. The entry originates in a study of Graves' ophthalmopathy and Graves' hyperthyroidism. Germline V lookup: CDR1 PRHDT, CDR2 FYEKMQ (reference sequence). The CDR3 extends over 15 amino acids. Trimming shortened V by 0 bases and J by 3 bases, and 9 bases separated the two germline ends. Transcripts of RNA were the source for amplifying TCR beta CDR3 regions. First-round RT-PCR relied on HTBI primers, and a second-round multiplex PCR came next. TCRdb reanalysed the multiplex PCR reads using MiXCR and keeps one entry per CDR3 protein. Of more than 1,000,000 distinct CDR3 sequences in the sample, about 40% were seen once.

Specimen: peripheral blood or thyroid tissue (not recorded which). V is TRBV13 and J is TRBJ1-5; D gene unclear. This clonotype was sampled from an adult man with Graves' hyperthyroidism. As DNA, the CDR3 is TGTGCCAGCAGCTTAGGGACGACACCCAATCAGCCCCAGCATTTT. It yields the protein CASSLGTTPNQPQHF.